These T cell receptor beta chains were read from a single sample in a study of blood T cell repertoires in COVID-19. Using immunoSEQ multiplex PCR, the repertoire was profiled, and TCRdb retains in-frame clones only, with some absent. In the table there are roughly 120,000 clones, approximately 78% of which are singletons. Sequenced: peripheral blood. The receptors shown here come from a man in his 70s with acute or convalescent COVID-19. Each CDR3 is given with its conserved first and last residue. Not all rows give a size; the values are once, few, many and, for expanded clones, a class.

size	J	V	CDR3
.	TRBJ1-1	TRBV9	CASSLNRQGPQNTEAFF
.	TRBJ2-2	TRBV19	CASSTRSRGAGELFF
.	TRBJ2-7	TRBV7-3	CASSLTNTGEQYF
.	TRBJ2-7	TRBV27	CASNAGGRGQPYEQYF
.	TRBJ1-4	TRBV5-1	CASSLDRPNEKLFF
.	TRBJ2-7	TRBV5-1	CASSLELVSYEQYF
.	TRBJ2-1	TRBV5-6	CASSLYRFRDKEQFF
.	TRBJ1-1	TRBV6-5	CASTLGGNTEAFF
once	TRBJ2-7	TRBV6-6	CASRAGTVLSYEQYF
.	TRBJ2-7	TRBV13	CASSSRTSGTPYEQYF
.	TRBJ1-4	TRBV5-6	CASSLGMRTGVVEKLFF
.	TRBJ2-4	TRBV13	CASRRTGENIQYF
.	TRBJ2-1	TRBV6-1	CASSDQPQTSYNEQFF
.	TRBJ1-2	TRBV18	CASSQGAGYGYTF
.	TRBJ2-2	TRBV7-7	CASIPYREGTGELFF
.	TRBJ2-1	TRBV12-3/TRBV12-4	CASSRDTYNEQFF
.	TRBJ2-4	TRBV18	CASSRLSLLAKNIQYF
once	TRBJ1-4	TRBV16	CASSQQHLNEKLFF
.	TRBJ2-3	TRBV19	CASTGAGQPSTDTQYF
.	TRBJ1-3	TRBV19	CASSRYTNPTRSGNTIYF
.	TRBJ1-2	TRBV19	CASATGVNYGYTF
.	TRBJ1-5	TRBV2	CASRRENSNQPQHF
.	TRBJ2-1	TRBV4-2	CASSQGRTMSSYNEQFF
.	TRBJ2-3	TRBV5-1	CASSLGGSHNTDTQYF
.	TRBJ1-2	TRBV9	CASSAGTGTYGYTF
.	TRBJ2-2	TRBV9	CASSVGRDFGELFF
.	TRBJ2-3	TRBV25-1	CASSESGDLDTQYF
.	TRBJ1-6	TRBV6-4	CASSDGRHNSPLHF
.	TRBJ2-7	TRBV4-2	CASSQERRGTSGTVLYF
few	TRBJ1-2	TRBV19	CASSIGTFNYGYTF
.	TRBJ1-2	TRBV12-3/TRBV12-4	CASSLRQGGGYTF
.	TRBJ2-5	TRBV19	CASSTQRTSGSETQYF
.	TRBJ2-3	TRBV3-1/TRBV3-2	CASGDRGSDTQYF
.	TRBJ1-2	TRBV28	CASSLGVGVYGYTF
.	TRBJ2-3	TRBV7-9	CASTPPSAGGDTQYF
few	TRBJ1-4	TRBV19	CASSIGQVANEKLFF
.	TRBJ2-2	TRBV5-1	CASSLLEGGSPTGELFF
.	TRBJ1-6	TRBV2	CASIADRNSPLHF